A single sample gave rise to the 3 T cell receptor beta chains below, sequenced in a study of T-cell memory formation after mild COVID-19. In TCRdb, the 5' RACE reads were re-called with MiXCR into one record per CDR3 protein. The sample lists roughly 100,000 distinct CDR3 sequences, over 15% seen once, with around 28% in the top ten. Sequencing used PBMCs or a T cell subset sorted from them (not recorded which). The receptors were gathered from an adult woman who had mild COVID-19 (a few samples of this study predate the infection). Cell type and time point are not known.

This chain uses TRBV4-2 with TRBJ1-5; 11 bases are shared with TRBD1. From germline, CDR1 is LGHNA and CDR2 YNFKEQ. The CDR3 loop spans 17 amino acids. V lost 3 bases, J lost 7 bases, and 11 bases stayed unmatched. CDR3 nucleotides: TGTGCCAGCAGCCAGGCCGCCGGGACAGGGGGGGAACAGCCCCAGCATTTT. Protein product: CASSQAAGTGGEQPQHF.

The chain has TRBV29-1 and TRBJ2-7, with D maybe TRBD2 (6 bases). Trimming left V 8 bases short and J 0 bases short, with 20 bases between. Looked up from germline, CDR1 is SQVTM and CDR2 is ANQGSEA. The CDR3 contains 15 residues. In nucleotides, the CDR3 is TGCAGCACGGTGGGGGAGGCGGCCTCCTCCTACGAGCAGTACTTC. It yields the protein CSTVGEAASSYEQYF.

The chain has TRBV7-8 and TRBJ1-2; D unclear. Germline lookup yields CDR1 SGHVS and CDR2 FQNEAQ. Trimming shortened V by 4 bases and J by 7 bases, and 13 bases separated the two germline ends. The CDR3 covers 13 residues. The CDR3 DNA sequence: TGTGCCAGCAGCTACACCGCAGGTGGTGGCTACACCTTC. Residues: CASSYTAGGGYTF.